The 13 T cell receptor beta chains listed next were all sequenced from one sample in a study of CXCR3-negative and CXCR3-positive naive CD8 T cells. The authors prepared UMI-labeled TRB cDNA libraries by 5' RACE. TCRdb reworked the 5' RACE reads into one entry per CDR3 protein, no DNA. Seen in this sample are around 140,000 distinct CDR3 sequences; the ten most common clones hold approximately 0.5%. Sequenced input: naive CXCR3- CD8+ T cells from blood. As to subset: CD45RO-CCR7+CD27+CD95- naive CD8+ T cells lacking CXCR3 (TNR3-). These receptors were obtained from a human donor in good health. Some clones in this sample may be carry-over from other donors' samples.

V is TRBV29-1 and J is TRBJ1-2; TCRdb designates TRBD1, a call that cannot be tested without DNA. The CDR3 is made up of 15 amino acids. Germline CDR1 reads SQVTM; CDR2 reads ANQGSEA. CDR3 sequence reads: CSVDPEIGGLYGYTF.

This rearrangement joins TRBV28 to TRBJ1-1; the TCRdb D gene call, TRBD1, has no DNA to confirm it. Germline V gene sequence: CDR1 MDHEN, CDR2 SYDVKM. The CDR3 loop spans 14 amino acids. The CDR3 sequence is CASRLGQAGAEAFF.

The J gene is TRBJ2-5, the V gene TRBV7-9; as DNA is missing, the TRBD1 call by TCRdb cannot be tested. Germline assignment: CDR1 SEHNR and CDR2 FQNEAQ (reference sequence). The CDR3 length is 15 residues. The CDR3 sequence: CASSSRDRIRETQYF.

The chain has TRBV4-1 and TRBJ1-2. Per the germline V gene, CDR1 is MGHRA and CDR2 is YSYEKL. The CDR3 consists of 14 residues. CDR3 sequence: CASSQQGGSYGYTF.

CDR3 loop: CASSLLQGALTWETQYF. The chain links TRBV7-9 to TRBJ2-5; with no DNA, the TCRdb D assignment of TRBD1 cannot be verified. Germline V gives CDR1 SEHNR, CDR2 FQNEAQ (reference sequence). The CDR3 extends over 17 amino acids.

This chain connects TRBV4-1 to TRBJ2-5. The CDR3 sequence is 16 residues long. Germline loops: CDR1 MGHRA, CDR2 YSYEKL. Here the CDR3 reads CASSQETGLGYETQYF.

The V gene is TRBV7-9, the J gene TRBJ1-5. The CDR3 has 14 residues. Germline V gene sequence: CDR1 SEHNR, CDR2 FQNEAQ (reference sequence). The CDR3 here is CASSLESSNQPQHF.

The chain joins TRBV3-1 to TRBJ2-7; as DNA is missing, the TRBD2 call by TCRdb cannot be tested. The CDR3 length is 16 residues. CDR1 is LGHDT, CDR2 YNNKEL, per germline (reference sequence). CDR3: CASSQDWTDGELEQYF.

The chain links TRBV5-1 to TRBJ2-2; TCRdb's D call of TRBD1 is untestable without DNA. CDR1 SGHRS and CDR2 YFSETQ come from the germline V gene. This CDR3 is 17 amino acids long. CDR3 region: CASSRIPGEANTGELFF.

The J gene is TRBJ2-1, the V gene TRBV7-9; TCRdb names TRBD1, which stays unverified in the absence of DNA. This CDR3 has 15 residues. CDR1 SEHNR and CDR2 FQNEAQ come from the germline V gene (reference sequence). CDR3 in amino acids: CASSRGTVTYNEQFF.

The CDR3 protein is CASSFFGRGRDQPQHF. V gene TRBV28 combines with J gene TRBJ1-5; the TCRdb D gene call, TRBD1, has no DNA to confirm it. Germline values: CDR1 MDHEN, CDR2 SYDVKM. The CDR3 loop spans 16 amino acids.

The V call is TRBV29-1, the J call TRBJ1-1. The CDR3 totals 13 residues. Germline values: CDR1 SQVTM, CDR2 ANQGSEA. CDR3 loop: CSVGGEMNTEAFF.

This chain uses TRBV11-2 with TRBJ1-1. Germline V gene sequence: CDR1 SGHAT, CDR2 FQNNGV. The CDR3 covers 14 residues. The CDR3 sequence is CASSLQTANTEAFF.